This TCR beta chain was obtained from a study of cytomegalovirus exposure and HLA in healthy donors. Overall study findings and caveats: In a later analysis, TCR beta V- and J-gene trimming was associated with a missense DCLRE1C variant. In terms of immune exposure information, only CMV serostatus was available.

CDR3 length: 15 residues. The trim removed 6 bases at V and 3 bases at J, leaving 5 bases unmatched. Germline V gene sequence: CDR1 SNHLY, CDR2 FYNNEI. Notes on this clone: The antigen is undetermined. This CDR3 is also generated by other DNA sequences in the sample.

The PCR was carried out with 60 Vbeta primers and 13 Jbeta primers. Repertoires were generated with immunoSEQ multiplex PCR, while TCRdb's copy carries only in-frame clones and drops some. Of around 180,000 clones in the sample, 65% to 80% were seen once. The sequence was collected from a woman in her thirties or forties in good health and CMV-seronegative. Material: PBMCs. The V call is TRBV2, the J call TRBJ2-1; 10 positions match TRBD1. CDR3 sequence: CASSVDRGLYNEQFF. In DNA form, the CDR3 reads TGTGCCAGCAGCGTAGACAGGGGGCTCTACAATGAGCAGTTCTTC. Filled out from reference TRBV2 and TRBJ2-1, the complete variable domain reads EPEVTQTPSHQVTQMGQEVILRCVPISNHLYFYWYRQILGQKVEFLVSFYNNEISEKSEIFDDQFSVERPDGSNFTLKIRSTKLEDSAMYFCASSVDRGLYNEQFFGPGTRLTVL.